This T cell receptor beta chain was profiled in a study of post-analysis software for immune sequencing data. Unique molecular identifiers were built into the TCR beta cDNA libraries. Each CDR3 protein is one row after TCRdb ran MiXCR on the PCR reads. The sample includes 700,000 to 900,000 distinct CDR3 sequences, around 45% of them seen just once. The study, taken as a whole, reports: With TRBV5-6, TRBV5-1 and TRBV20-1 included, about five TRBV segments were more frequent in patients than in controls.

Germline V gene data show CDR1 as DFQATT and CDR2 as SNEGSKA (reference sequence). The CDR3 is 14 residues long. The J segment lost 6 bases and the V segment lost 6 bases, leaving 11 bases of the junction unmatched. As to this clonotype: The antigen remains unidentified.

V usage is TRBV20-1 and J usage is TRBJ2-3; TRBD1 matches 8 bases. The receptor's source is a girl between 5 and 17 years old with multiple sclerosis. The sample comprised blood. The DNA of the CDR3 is TGCAGTGCCGCCTCAGGGGGCGCGGGGGATACGCAGTATTTT. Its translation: CSAASGGAGDTQYF.